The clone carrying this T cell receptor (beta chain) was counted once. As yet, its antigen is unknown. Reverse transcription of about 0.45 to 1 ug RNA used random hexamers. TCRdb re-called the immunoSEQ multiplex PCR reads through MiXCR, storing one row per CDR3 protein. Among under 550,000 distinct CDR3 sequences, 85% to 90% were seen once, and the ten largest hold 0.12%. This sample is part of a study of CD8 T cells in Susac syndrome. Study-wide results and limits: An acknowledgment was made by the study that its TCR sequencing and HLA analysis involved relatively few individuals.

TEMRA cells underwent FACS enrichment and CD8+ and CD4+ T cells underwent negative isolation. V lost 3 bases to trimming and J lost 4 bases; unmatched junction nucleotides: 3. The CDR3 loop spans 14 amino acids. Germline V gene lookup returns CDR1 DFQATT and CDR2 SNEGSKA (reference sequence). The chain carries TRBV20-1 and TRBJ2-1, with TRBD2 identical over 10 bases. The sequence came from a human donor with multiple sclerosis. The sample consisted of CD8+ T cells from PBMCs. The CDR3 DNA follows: TGCAGTGCTAGTAGACTAGCGGGTTACAATGAGCAGTTCTTC. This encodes CSASRLAGYNEQFF.